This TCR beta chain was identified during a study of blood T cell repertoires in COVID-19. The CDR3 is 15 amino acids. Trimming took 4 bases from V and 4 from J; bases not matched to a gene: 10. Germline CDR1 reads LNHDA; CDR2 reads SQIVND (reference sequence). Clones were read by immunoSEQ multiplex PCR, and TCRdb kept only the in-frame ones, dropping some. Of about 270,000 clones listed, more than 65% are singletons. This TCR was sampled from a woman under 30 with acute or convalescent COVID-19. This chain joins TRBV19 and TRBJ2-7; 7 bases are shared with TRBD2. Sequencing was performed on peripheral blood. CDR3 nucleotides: TGTGCCAGTAGTACCAACGGGGGGAGGGGATACGAGCAGTACTTC. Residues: CASSTNGGRGYEQYF.